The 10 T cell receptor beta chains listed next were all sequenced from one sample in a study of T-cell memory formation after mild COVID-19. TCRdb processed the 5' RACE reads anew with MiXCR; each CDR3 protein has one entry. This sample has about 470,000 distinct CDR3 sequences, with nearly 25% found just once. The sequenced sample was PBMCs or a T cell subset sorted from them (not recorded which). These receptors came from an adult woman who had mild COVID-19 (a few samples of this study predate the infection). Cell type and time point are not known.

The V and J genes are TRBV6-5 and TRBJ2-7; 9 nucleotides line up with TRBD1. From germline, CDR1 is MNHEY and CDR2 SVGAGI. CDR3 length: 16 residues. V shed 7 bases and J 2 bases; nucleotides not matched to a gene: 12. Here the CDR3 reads CASNPNPGTGTYEQYF. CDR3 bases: TGTGCCAGCAACCCAAACCCCGGGACAGGGACCTACGAGCAGTACTTC.

The CDR3 DNA reads as TGCAGTGCGCCGGGGTACTCTGGGGCCAACGTCCTGACTTTC. Its translation is CSAPGYSGANVLTF. This chain uses TRBV20-1 with TRBJ2-6, with D possibly being TRBD2 (5 bases). Germline CDR1 and CDR2: DFQATT and SNEGSKA (reference sequence). The V gene lost 6 bases and the J gene lost 0 bases, with 9 bases spanning the gap. The CDR3 totals 14 residues.

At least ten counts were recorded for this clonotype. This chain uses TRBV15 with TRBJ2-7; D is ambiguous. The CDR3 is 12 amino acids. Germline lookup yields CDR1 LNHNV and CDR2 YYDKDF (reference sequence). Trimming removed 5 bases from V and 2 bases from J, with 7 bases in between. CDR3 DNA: TGTGCCACCAGCGAGCTTACCTACGAGCAGTACTTC. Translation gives CATSELTYEQYF.

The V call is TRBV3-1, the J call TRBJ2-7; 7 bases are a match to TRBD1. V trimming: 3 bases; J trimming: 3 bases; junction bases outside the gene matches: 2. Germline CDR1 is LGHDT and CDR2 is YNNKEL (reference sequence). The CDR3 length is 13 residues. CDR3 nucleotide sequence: TGTGCCAGCAGCCAGTACAGGGGCTACGAGCAGTACTTC. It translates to CASSQYRGYEQYF.

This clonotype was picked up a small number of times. This CDR3 reads CASSLGRGGINEQFF. The CDR3 coding sequence is TGCGCCAGCAGCTTGGGTCGGGGGGGCATAAATGAGCAGTTCTTC. V is TRBV5-1 and J is TRBJ2-1, with 8 bases aligning to TRBD2. V was pared by 0 bases and J by 7 bases, with 6 bases of the junction left unmatched. CDR3 size: 15 residues. The germline V gene encodes CDR1 SGHRS and CDR2 YFSETQ.

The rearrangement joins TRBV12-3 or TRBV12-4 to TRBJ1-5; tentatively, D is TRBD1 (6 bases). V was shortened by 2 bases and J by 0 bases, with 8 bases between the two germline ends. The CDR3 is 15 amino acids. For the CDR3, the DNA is TGTGCCAGCAGTTTAACAGGGATTAGCAATCAGCCCCAGCATTTT. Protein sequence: CASSLTGISNQPQHF.

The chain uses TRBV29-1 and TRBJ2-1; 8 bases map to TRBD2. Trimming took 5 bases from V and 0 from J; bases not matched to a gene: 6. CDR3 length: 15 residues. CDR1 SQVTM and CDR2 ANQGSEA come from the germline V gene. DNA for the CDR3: TGCAGCGTTATAGCGGGAATAAGCTCCTACAATGAGCAGTTCTTC. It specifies CSVIAGISSYNEQFF.

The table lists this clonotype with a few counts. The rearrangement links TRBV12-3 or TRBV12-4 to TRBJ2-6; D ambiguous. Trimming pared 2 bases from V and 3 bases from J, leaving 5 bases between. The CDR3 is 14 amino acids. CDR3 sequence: CASSLSGGANVLTF. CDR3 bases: TGTGCCAGCAGTTTAAGTGGTGGGGCCAACGTCCTGACTTTC.

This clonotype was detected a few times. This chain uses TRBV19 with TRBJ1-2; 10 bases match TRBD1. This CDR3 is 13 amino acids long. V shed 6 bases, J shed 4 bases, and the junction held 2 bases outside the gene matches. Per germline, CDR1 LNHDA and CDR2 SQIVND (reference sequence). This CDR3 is CASRTGGTYGYTF. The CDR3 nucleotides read TGTGCCAGTAGGACAGGGGGCACCTATGGCTACACCTTC.

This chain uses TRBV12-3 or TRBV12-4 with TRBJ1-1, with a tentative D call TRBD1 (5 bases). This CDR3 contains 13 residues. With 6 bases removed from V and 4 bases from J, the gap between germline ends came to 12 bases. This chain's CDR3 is CASSLEGPTEAFF. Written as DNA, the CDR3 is TGTGCCAGCAGCCTAGAGGGGCCCACTGAAGCTTTCTTT.